This TCR beta chain came from a study of cytomegalovirus exposure and HLA in healthy donors. Turning to the study itself: Findings of an earlier analysis included over 95 million unique TCR beta sequences from 180 million or so T cells. Study-wide findings and caveats: Later, TCR association rates were found to vary by HLA locus, highest for DRB1 and lowest for HLA-C. Among TCR beta chains of equal frequency, HLA-associated ones were more clonally expanded in a later analysis.

The PCR had 60 Vbeta and 13 Jbeta primers. The data were produced by immunoSEQ multiplex PCR, yet TCRdb's version contains in-frame clones alone and is incomplete. The profile covers roughly 100,000 clones, with nearly 85% appearing a single time and roughly 6% taken by the ten largest. Note on this clone: Its target is unknown.

The sequence came from a young man in good health and CMV-seronegative. The sample taken for sequencing was PBMCs.

CDR3 sequence (DNA): TGCGCCAGCAGCCTATCGGGGGGAACAGTAGGCGAAAAACTGTTTTTT. This sequence encodes CASSLSGGTVGEKLFF. The genes are TRBV4-3 and TRBJ1-4, with D possibly being TRBD1 (5 bases). CDR3 size: 16 residues. The germline V gene has CDR1 LGHNA and CDR2 YSLEER. Trimming cost V 4 bases and J 8 bases, with 20 bases left between them.